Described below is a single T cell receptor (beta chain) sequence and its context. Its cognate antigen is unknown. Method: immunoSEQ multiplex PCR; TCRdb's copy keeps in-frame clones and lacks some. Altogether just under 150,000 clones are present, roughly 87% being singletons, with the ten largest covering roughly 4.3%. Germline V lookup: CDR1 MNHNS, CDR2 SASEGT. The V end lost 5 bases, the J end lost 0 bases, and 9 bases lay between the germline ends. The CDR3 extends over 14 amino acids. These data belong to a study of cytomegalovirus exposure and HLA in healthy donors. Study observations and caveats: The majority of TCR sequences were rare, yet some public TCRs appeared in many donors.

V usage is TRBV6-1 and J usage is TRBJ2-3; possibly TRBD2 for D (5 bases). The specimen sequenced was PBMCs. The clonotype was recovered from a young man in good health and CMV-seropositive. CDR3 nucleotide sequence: TGTGCCAGCAGTAGCGGATCTAGCACAGATACGCAGTATTTT. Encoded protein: CASSSGSSTDTQYF.